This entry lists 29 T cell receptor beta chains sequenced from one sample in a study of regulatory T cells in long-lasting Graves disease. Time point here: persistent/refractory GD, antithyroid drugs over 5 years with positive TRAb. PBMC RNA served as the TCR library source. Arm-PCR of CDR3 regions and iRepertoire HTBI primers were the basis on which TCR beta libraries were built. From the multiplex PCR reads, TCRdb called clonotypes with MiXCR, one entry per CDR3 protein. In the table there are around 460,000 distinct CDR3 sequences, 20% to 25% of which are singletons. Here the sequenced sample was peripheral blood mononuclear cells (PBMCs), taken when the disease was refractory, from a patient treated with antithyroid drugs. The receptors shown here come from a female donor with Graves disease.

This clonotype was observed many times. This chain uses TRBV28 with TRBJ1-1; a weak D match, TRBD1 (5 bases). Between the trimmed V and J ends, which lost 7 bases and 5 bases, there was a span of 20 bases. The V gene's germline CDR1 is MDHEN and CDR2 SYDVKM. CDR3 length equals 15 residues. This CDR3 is CASTPVRRGLTEAFF. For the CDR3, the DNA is TGTGCCAGCACCCCCGTAAGGCGGGGGTTGACTGAAGCTTTCTTT.

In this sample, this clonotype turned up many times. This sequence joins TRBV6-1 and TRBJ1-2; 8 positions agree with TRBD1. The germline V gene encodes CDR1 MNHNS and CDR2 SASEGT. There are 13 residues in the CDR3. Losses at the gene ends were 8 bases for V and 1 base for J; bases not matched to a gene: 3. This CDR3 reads CASQGAGNYGYTF. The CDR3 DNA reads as TGTGCCAGCCAGGGGGCTGGTAACTATGGCTACACCTTC.

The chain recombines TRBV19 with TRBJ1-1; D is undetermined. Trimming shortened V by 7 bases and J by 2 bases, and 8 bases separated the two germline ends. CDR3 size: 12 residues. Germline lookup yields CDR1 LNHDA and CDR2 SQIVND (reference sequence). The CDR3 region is CASKRANTEAFF. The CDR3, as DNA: TGTGCCAGTAAACGAGCCAACACTGAAGCTTTCTTT.

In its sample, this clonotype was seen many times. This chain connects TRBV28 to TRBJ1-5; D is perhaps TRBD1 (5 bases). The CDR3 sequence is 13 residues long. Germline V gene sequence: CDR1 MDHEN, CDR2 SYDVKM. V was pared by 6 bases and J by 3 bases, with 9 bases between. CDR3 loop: CASRGRVNQPQHF. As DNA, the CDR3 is TGTGCCAGCAGGGGACGGGTCAATCAGCCCCAGCATTTT.

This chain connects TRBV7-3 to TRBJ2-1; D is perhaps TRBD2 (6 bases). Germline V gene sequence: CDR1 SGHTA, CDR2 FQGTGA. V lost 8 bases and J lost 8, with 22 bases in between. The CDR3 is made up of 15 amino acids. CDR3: CASGRGRGPTYEQFF. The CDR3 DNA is TGTGCCAGCGGCCGGGGGAGAGGCCCTACATATGAGCAGTTCTTC.

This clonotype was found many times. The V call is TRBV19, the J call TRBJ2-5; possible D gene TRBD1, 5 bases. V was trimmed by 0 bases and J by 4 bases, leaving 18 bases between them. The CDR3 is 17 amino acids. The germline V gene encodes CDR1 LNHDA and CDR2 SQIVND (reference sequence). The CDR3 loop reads CASSIEGVGSPAETQYF. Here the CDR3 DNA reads TGTGCCAGTAGTATAGAAGGGGTGGGAAGCCCGGCAGAGACCCAGTACTTC.

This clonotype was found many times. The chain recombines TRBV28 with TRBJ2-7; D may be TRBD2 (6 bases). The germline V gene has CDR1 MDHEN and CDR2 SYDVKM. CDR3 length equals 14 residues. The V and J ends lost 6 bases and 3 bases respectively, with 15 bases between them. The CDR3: CASRRLDSRYEQYF. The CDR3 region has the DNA TGTGCCAGCAGGAGACTAGATTCTCGCTACGAGCAGTACTTC.

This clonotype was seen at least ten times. This chain's CDR3 is CATSRTGVIETQYF. For the CDR3, the DNA is TGTGCCACCAGTAGGACAGGGGTAATAGAGACCCAGTACTTC. This sequence joins TRBV24-1 and TRBJ2-5; 9 bases fit TRBD1. After removal of 6 bases from V and 4 bases from J, the junction contained 5 bases not matched to a gene. The CDR3 extends over 14 amino acids. Germline-derived CDR1 and CDR2 are KGHDR and SFDVKD.

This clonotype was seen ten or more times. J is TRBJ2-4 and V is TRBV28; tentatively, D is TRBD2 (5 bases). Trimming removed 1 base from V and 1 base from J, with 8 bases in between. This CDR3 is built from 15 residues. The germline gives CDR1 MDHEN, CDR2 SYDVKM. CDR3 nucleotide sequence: TGTGCCAGCAGTTTATATAGGGAGGCCAAAAACATTCAGTACTTC. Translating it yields CASSLYREAKNIQYF.

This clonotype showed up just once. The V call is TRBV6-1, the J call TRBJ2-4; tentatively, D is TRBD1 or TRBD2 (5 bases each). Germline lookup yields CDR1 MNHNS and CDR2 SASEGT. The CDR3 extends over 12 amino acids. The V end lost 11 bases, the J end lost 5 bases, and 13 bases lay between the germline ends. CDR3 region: CASVGGQNIQYF. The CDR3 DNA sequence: TGTGCCTCCGTTGGGGGTCAAAACATTCAGTACTTC.

CDR3 bases: TGCGCCAGCAGCTTGAAATGGCGGGAGGCCCTCACAGATACGCAGTATTTT. The encoded protein is CASSLKWREALTDTQYF. The chain couples TRBV5-1 to TRBJ2-3; 8 nucleotides line up with TRBD2. CDR3 length equals 17 residues. Germline CDR1 SGHRS, CDR2 YFSETQ. J gave up 2 bases and V 1 base, and 9 bases lay outside the gene matches.

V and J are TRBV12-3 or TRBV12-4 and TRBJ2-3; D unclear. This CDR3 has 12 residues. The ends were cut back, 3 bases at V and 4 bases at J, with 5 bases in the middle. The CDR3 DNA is TGTGCCAGCAGTTTTGGCCCAGATACGCAGTATTTT. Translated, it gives CASSFGPDTQYF.

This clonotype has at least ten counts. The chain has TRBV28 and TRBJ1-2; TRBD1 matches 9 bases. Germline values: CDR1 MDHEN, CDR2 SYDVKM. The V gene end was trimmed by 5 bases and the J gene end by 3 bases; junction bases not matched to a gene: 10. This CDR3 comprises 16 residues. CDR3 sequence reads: CASSPRGDRDDYGYTF. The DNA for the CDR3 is TGTGCCAGCAGTCCTAGAGGGGACAGGGACGACTATGGCTACACCTTC.

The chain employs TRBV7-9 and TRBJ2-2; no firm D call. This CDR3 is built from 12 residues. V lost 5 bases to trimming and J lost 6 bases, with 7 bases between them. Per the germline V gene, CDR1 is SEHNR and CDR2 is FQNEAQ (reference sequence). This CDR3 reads CASSAFAGELFF. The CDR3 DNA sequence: TGTGCCAGCAGCGCCTTTGCCGGGGAGCTGTTTTTT.

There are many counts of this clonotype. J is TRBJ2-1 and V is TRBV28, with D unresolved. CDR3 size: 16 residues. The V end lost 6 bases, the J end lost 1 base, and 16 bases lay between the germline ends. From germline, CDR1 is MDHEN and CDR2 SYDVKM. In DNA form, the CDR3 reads TGTGCCAGCAGCCCACTTTCTGTGGGGTCCTACAATGAGCAGTTCTTC. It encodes CASSPLSVGSYNEQFF.

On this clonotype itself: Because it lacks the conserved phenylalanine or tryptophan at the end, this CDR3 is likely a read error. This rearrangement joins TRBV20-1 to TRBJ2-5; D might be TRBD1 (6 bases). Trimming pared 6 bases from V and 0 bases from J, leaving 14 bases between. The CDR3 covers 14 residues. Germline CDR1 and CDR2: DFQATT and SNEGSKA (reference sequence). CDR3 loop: CSARIQGYQETQYL. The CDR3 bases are TGCAGTGCGAGAATACAGGGTTACCAAGAGACCCAGTACCTC.

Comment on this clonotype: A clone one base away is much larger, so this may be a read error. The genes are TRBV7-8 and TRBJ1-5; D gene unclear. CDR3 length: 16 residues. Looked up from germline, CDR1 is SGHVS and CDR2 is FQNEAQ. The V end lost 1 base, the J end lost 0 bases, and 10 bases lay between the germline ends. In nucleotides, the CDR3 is TGTGCCAGCAGCTTAGAGTCTGGGTTTAGCAATCAGCCCCAGCATTTT. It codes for CASSLESGFSNQPQHF.

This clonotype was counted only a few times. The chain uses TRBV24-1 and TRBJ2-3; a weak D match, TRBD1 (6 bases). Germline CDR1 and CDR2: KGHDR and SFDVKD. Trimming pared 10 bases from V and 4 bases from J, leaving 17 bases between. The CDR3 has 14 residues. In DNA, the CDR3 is TGTGCCACTATGGACAGCACAGGCCCAGATACGCAGTATTTT. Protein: CATMDSTGPDTQYF.

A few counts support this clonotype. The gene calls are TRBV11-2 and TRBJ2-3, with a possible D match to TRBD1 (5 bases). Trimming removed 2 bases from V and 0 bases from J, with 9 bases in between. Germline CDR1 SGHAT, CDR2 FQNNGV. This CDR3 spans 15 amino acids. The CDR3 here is CASSLSGYSTDTQYF. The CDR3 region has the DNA TGTGCCAGCAGCTTATCAGGGTATAGCACAGATACGCAGTATTTT.

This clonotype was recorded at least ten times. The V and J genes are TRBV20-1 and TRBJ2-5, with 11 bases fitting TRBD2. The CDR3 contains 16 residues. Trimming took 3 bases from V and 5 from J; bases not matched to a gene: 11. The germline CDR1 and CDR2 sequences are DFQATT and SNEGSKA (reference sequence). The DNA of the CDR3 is TGCAGTGCTAGCTCACTAGCGGGAGAACCTGGCGAGACCCAGTACTTC. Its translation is CSASSLAGEPGETQYF.

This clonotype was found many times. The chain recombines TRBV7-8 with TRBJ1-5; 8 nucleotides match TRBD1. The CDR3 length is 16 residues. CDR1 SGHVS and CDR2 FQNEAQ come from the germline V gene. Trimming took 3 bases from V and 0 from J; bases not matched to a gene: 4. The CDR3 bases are TGTGCCAGCAGCTTGAGCAGGGGGCCTAGCAATCAGCCCCAGCATTTT. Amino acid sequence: CASSLSRGPSNQPQHF.

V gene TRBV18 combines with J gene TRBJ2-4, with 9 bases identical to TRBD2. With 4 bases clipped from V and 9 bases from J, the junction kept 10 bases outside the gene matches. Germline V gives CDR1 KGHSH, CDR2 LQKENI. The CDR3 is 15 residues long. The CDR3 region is CASSRVAGATIIQYF. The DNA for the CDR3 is TGTGCCAGCTCACGAGTAGCGGGAGCCACCATCATTCAGTACTTC.

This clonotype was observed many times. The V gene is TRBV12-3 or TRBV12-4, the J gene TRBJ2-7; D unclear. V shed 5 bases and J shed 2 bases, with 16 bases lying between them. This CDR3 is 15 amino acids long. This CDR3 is CASSPEHFETYEQYF. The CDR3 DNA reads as TGTGCCAGCAGTCCAGAACATTTCGAGACCTACGAGCAGTACTTC.

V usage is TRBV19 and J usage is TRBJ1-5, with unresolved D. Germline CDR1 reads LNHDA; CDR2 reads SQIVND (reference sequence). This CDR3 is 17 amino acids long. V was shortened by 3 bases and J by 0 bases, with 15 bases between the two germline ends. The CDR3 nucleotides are TGTGCCAGTAGTATTGGATCGGAGGGATATAGCAATCAGCCCCAGCATTTT. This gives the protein CASSIGSEGYSNQPQHF.

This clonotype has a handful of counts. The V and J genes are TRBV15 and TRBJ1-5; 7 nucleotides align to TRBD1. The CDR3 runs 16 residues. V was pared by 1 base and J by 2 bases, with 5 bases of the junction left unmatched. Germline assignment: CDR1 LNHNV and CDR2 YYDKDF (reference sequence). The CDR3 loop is CATSRVSGTGNQPQHF. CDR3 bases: TGTGCCACCAGCAGAGTATCAGGGACAGGCAATCAGCCCCAGCATTTT.

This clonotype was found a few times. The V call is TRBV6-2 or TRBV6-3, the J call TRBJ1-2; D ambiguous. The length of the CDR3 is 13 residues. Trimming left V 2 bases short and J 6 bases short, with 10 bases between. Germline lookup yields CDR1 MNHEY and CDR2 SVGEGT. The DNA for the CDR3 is TGTGCCAGCAGTTACGGGCCCTCCAATGGCTACACCTTC. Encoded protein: CASSYGPSNGYTF.

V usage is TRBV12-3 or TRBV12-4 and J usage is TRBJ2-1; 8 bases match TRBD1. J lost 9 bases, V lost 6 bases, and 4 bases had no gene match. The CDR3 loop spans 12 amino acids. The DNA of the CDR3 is TGTGCCAGCAGGCGACAGGGGTCTGAGCAGTTCTTC. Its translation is CASRRQGSEQFF.

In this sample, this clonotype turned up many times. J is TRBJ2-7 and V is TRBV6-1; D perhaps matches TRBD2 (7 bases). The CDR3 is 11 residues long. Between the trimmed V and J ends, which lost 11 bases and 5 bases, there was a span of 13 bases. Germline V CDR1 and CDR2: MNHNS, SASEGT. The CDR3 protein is CAAGGLHEQYF. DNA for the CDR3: TGTGCCGCCGGGGGGCTCCACGAGCAGTACTTC.

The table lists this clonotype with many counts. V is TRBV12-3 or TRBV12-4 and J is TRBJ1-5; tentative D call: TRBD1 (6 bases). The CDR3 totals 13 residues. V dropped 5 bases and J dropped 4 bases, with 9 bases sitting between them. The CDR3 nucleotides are TGTGCCAGCAGTAAGCAGGGGAATCAGCCCCAGCATTTT. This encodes CASSKQGNQPQHF.